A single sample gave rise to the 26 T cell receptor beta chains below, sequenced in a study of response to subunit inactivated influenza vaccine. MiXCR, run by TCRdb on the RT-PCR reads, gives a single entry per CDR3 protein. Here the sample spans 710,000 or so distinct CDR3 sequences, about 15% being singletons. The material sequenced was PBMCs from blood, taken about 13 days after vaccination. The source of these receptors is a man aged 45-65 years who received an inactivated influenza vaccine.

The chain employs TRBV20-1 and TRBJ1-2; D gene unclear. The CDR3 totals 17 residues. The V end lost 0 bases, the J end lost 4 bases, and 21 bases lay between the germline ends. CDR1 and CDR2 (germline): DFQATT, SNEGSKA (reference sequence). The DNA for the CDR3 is TGCAGTGCTAGAGATCTAGGGCAACGATATGTCAGCTATGGCTACACCTTC. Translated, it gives CSARDLGQRYVSYGYTF.

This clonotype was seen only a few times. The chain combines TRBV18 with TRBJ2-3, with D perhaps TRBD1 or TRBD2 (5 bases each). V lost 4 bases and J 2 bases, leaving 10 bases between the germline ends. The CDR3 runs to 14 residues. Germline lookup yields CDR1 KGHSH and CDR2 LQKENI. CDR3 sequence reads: CASSRGSYTDTQYF. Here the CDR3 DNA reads TGTGCCAGCTCACGGGGGAGTTACACAGATACGCAGTATTTT. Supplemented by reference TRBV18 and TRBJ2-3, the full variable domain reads NAGVMQNPRHLVRRRGQEARLRCSPMKGHSHVYWYRQLPEEGLKFMVYLQKENIIDESGMPKERFSAEFPKEGPSILRIQQVVRGDSAAYFCASSRGSYTDTQYFGPGTRLTVL.

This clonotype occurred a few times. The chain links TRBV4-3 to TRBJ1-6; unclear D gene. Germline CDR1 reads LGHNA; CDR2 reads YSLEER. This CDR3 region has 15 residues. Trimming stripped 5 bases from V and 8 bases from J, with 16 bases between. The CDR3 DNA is TGCGCCAGCAGCTCGGGCTGGATGGGTTATTCACCCCTCCACTTT. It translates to CASSSGWMGYSPLHF.

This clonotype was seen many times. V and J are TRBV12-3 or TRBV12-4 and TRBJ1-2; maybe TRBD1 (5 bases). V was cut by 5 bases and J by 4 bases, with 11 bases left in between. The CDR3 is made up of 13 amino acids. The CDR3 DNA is TGTGCCAGCAGTAGGCAGGGCCCCTATGGCTACACCTTC. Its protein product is CASSRQGPYGYTF.

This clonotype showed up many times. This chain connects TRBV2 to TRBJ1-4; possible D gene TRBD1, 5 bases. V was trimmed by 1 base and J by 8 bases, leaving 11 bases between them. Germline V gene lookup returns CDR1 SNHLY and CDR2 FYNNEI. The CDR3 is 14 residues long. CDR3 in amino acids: CASSEGTRSEKLFF. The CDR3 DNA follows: TGTGCCAGCAGTGAAGGGACAAGAAGCGAAAAACTGTTTTTT.

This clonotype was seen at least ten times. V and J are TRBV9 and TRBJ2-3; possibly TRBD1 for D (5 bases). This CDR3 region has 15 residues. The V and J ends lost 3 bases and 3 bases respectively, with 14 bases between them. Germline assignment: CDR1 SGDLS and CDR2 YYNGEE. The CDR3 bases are TGTGCCAGCAGCGGCGGACATGGGATAACAGATACGCAGTATTTT. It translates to CASSGGHGITDTQYF.

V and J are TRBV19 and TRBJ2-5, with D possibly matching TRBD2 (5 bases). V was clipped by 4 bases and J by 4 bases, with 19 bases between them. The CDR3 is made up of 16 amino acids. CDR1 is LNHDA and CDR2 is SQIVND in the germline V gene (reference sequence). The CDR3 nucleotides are TGTGCCAGTAGTAACTTGGAGGATGGAAGCCGAGAGACCCAGTACTTC. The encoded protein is CASSNLEDGSRETQYF.

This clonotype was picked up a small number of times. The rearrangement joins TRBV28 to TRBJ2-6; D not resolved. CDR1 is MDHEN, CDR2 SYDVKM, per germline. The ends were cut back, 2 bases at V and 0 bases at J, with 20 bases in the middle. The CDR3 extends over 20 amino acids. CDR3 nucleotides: TGTGCCAGCAGTTTAAGGGTTAATAGGCCCTTGACCTCTGGGGCCAACGTCCTGACTTTC. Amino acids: CASSLRVNRPLTSGANVLTF.

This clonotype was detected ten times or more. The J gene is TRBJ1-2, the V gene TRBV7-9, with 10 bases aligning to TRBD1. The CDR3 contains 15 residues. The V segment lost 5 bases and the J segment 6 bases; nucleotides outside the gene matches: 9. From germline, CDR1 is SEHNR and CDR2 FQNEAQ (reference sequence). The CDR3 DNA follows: TGTGCCAGCAGCCAAGGGACAGGGGATACGGATGGCTACACCTTC. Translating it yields CASSQGTGDTDGYTF.

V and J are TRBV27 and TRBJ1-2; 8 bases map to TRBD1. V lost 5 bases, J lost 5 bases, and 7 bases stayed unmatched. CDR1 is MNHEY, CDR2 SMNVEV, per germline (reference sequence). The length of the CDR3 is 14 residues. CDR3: CASSPTTGAYGYTF. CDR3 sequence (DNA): TGTGCCAGCAGTCCAACGACAGGGGCGTATGGCTACACCTTC.

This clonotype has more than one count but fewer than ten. Here the CDR3 reads CASSLVRSGTSPDTQYF. The DNA of the CDR3 is TGTGCCAGCAGCTTGGTACGTTCCGGGACTAGCCCAGATACGCAGTATTTT. The chain couples TRBV5-6 to TRBJ2-3; TRBD2 matches at 9 bases. The CDR3 is made up of 17 amino acids. Germline V lookup: CDR1 SGHDT, CDR2 YYEEEE. J lost 4 bases, V lost 0 bases, and 9 bases had no gene match.

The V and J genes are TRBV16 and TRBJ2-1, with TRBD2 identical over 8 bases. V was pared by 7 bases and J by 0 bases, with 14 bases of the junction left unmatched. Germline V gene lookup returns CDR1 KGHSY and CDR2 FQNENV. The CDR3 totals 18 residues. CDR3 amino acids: CASIPVPILAVSYNEQFF. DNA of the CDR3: TGTGCCAGCATACCAGTTCCTATACTAGCGGTCTCCTACAATGAGCAGTTCTTC.

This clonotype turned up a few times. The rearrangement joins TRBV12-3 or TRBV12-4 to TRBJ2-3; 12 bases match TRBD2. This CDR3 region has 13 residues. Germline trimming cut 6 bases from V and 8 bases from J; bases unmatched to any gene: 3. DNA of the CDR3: TGTGCCAGCAGGTCACTAGCGGGAGGTACGCAGTATTTT. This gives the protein CASRSLAGGTQYF.

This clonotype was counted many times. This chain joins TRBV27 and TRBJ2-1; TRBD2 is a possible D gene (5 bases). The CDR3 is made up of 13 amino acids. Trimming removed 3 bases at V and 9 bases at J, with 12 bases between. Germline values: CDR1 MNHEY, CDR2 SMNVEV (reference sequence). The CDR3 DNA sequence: TGTGCCAGCAGTTTCCCTGGCGGGTTTGAGCAGTTCTTC. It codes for CASSFPGGFEQFF.

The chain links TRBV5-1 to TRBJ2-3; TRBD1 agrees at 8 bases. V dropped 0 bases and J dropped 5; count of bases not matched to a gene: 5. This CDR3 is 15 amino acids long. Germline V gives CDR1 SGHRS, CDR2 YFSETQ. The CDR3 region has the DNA TGCGCCAGCAGCTTGGCCATACAGGGGGGAGATACGCAGTATTTT. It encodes CASSLAIQGGDTQYF.

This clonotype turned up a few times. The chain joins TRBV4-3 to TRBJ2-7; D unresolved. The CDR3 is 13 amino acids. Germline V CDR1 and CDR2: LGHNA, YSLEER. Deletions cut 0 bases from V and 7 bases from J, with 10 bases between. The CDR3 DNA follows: TGCGCCAGCAGCCAAGAGGTGGGTTCTGAGCAGTACTTC. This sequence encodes CASSQEVGSEQYF.

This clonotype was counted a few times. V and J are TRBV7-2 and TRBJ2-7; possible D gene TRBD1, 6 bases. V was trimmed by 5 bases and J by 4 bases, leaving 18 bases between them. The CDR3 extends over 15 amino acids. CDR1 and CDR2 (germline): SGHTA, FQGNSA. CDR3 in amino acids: CASSDGWGPSYEQYF. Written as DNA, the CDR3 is TGTGCCAGCAGCGACGGTTGGGGGCCGTCGTACGAGCAGTACTTC.

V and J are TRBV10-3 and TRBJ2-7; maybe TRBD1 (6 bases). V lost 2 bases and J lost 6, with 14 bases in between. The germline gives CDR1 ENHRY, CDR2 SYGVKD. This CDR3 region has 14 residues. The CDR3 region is CAISETGFFTEQYF. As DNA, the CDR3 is TGTGCCATCAGTGAGACAGGGTTCTTCACCGAGCAGTACTTC.

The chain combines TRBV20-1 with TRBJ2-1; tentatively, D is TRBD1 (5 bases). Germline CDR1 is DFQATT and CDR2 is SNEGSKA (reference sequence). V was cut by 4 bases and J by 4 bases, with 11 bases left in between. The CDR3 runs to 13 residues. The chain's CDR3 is CSATQDLYNEQFF. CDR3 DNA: TGCAGTGCTACACAGGATCTGTACAATGAGCAGTTCTTC.

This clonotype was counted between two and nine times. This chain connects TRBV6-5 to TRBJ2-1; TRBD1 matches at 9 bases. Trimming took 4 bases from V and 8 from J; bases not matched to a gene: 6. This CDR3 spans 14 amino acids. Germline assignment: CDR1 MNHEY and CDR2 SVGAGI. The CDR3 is CASSSGTGTDEQFF. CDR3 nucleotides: TGTGCCAGCAGTTCGGGGACAGGGACGGATGAGCAGTTCTTC.

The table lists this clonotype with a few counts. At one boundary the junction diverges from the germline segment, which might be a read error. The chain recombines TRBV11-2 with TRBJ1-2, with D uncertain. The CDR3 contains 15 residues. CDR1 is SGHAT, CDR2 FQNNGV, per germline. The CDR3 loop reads CASSQIYARDYGYTF. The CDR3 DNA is TGTGCCAGCAGCCAGATTTACGCGAGAGACTATGGCTATACCTTC.

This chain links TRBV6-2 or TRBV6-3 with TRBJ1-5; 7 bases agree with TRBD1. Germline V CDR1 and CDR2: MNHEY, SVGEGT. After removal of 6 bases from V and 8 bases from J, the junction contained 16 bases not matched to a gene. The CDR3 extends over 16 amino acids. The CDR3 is CASSLRQGPSGEPQHF. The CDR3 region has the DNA TGTGCCAGCAGCTTACGACAGGGTCCCTCGGGGGAGCCCCAGCATTTT.

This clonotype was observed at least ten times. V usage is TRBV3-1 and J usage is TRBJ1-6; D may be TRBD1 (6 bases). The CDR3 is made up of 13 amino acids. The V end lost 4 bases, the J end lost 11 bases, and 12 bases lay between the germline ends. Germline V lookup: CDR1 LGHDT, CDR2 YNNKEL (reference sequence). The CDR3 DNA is TGTGCCAGCAGCCGGCCGGCAGGGGCACCCCTCCACTTT. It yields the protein CASSRPAGAPLHF.

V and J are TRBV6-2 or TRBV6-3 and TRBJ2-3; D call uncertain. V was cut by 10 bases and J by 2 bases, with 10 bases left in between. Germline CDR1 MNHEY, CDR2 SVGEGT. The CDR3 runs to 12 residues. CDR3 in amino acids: CAISLPTDTQYF. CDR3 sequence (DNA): TGTGCCATCTCCCTACCCACAGATACGCAGTATTTT.

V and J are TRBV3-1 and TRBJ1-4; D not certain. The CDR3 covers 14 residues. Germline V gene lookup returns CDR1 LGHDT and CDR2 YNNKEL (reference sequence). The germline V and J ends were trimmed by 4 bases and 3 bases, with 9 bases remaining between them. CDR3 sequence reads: CASSRIMSNEKLFF. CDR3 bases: TGTGCCAGCAGCCGGATTATGTCTAATGAAAAACTGTTTTTT.

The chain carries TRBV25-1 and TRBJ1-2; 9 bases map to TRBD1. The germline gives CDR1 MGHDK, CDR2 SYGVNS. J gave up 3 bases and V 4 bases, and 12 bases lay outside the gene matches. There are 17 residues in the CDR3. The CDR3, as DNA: TGTGCCAGCAGTGGCTCGGGGGCGGACAGGGGCTACTATGGCTACACCTTC. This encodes CASSGSGADRGYYGYTF.